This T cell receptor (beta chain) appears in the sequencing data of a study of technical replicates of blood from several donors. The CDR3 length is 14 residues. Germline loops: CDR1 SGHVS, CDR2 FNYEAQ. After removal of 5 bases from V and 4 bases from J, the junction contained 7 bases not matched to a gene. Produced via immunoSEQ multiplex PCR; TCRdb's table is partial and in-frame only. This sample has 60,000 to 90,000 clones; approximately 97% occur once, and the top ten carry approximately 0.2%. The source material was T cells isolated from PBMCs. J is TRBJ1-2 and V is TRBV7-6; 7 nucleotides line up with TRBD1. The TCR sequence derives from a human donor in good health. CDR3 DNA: TGTGCCAGCAGCGGGGGCAGGACAGGCTATGGCTACACCTTC. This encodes CASSGGRTGYGYTF.